The text below deals with one TCR beta chain. V gave up 0 bases and J gave up 8 bases, with 16 bases separating them. The germline CDR1 and CDR2 sequences are LGHNA and YSLEER. This CDR3 comprises 15 residues. Clones were sequenced by immunoSEQ multiplex PCR, and TCRdb holds only the in-frame ones, with some missing. The data contain over 85,000 clones, 90% of them singletons. These data originate in a study of OX40 agonist ivuxolimab in advanced cancers. The chain carries TRBV4-3 and TRBJ1-2; D is uncertain. Sequenced here: CD4+ or CD8+ T cells sorted from blood, sampled in a trial of the OX40 agonist ivuxolimab. The sequence was obtained from an adult with an advanced solid tumor such as melanoma, head and neck, liver or kidney cancer. The CDR3 sequence: CASSQDTRTYAGYTF. The DNA for the CDR3 is TGCGCCAGCAGCCAAGATACCAGAACCTATGCCGGCTACACCTTC.